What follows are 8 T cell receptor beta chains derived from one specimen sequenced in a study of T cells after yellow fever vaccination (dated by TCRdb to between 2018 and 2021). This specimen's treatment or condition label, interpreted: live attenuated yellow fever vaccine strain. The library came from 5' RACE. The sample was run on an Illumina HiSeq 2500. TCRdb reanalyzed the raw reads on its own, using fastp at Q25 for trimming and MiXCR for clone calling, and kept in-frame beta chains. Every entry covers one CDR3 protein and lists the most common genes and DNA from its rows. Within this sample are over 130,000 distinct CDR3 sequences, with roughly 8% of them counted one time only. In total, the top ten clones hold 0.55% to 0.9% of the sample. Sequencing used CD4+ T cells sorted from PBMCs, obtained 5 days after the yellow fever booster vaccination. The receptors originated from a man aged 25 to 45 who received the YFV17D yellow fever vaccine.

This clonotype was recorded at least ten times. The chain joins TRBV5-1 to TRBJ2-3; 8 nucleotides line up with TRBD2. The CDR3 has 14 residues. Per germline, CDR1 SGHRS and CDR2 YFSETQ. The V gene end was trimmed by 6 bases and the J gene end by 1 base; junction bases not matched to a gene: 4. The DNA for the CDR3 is TGCGCCAGCATTGAGACTAGCGGCACAGATACGCAGTATTTT. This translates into CASIETSGTDTQYF.

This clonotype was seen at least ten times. The CDR3 is CSASDSRGRTYEQYF. CDR3 DNA sequence: TGCAGTGCTAGTGACTCTCGCGGACGTACCTACGAGCAGTACTTC. The rearrangement joins TRBV20-1 to TRBJ2-7; no reliable D call. There are 15 residues in the CDR3. In germline, CDR1 is DFQATT, CDR2 SNEGSKA (reference sequence). V shed 3 bases and J shed 2 bases, with 17 bases lying between them.

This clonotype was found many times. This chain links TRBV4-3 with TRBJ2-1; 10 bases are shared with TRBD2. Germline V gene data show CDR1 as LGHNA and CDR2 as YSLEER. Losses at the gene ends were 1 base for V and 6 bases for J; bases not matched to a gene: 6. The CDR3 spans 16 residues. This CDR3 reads CASSQAGTSVGNEQFF. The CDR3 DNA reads TGCGCCAGCAGCCAAGCCGGGACTAGCGTCGGCAATGAGCAGTTCTTC.

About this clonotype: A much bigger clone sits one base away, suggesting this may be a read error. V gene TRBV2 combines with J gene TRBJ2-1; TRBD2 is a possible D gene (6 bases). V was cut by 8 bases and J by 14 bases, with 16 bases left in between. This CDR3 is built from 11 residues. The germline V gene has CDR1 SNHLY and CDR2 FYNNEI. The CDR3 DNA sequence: TGTGCCAGCGGGGAACTAGCATGGAAGTTCTTC. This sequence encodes CASGELAWKFF.

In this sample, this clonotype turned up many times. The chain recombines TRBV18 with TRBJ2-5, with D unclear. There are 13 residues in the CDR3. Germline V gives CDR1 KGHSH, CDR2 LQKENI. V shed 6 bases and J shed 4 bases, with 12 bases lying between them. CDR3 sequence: CASSHTPAETQYF. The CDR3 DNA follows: TGTGCCAGCTCGCATACCCCGGCAGAGACCCAGTACTTC. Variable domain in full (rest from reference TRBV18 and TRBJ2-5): NAGVMQNPRHLVRRRGQEARLRCSPMKGHSHVYWYRQLPEEGLKFMVYLQKENIIDESGMPKERFSAEFPKEGPSILRIQQVVRGDSAAYFCASSHTPAETQYFGPGTRLLVL.

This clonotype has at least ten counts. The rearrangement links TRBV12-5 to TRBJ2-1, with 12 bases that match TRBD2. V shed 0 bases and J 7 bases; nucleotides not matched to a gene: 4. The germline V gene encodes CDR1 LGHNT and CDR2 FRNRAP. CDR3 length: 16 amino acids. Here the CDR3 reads CASGLVASGRVNEQFF. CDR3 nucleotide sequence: TGTGCTAGTGGTTTGGTTGCTAGCGGGAGGGTTAATGAGCAGTTCTTC.

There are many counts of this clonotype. CDR3 DNA: TGCGCCAGCCAACTAGCGGGAGCCTCCTACGAGCAGTACTTC. It codes for CASQLAGASYEQYF. V is TRBV5-1 and J is TRBJ2-7, with 11 bases that match TRBD2. Trimming at V came to 7 bases and at J to 0 bases, leaving 3 bases not matched to a gene. Germline loops: CDR1 SGHRS, CDR2 YFSETQ. This CDR3 is 14 amino acids long.

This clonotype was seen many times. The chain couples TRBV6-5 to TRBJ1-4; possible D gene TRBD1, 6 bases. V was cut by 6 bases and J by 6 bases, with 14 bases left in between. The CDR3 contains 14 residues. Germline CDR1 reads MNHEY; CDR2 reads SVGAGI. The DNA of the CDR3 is TGTGCCAGCAGCAACAGGGTGATGGATGAAAAACTGTTTTTT. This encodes CASSNRVMDEKLFF.